The 22 T cell receptor beta chains listed next were all sequenced from one sample in a study of Ad26.COV2.S vaccination and SARS-CoV-2 variants. The treatment was: 15 to 20 received Ad26.COV2.S at low or high dose, single or two shots; roughly five received placebo; per-sample allocation not given. Material that was analyzed had been drawn on day 63 after the first vaccine or placebo injection. Sequenced by immunoSEQ multiplex PCR; TCRdb stores in-frame clones only, minus some. The sample lists roughly 320,000 clones; around four fifths were seen once. Sequenced here: peripheral blood, sampled in a trial of Ad26.COV2.S vaccine versus placebo. The source of these receptors is a person between 18 and 65 years old who received the Ad26.COV2.S COVID-19 vaccine or a placebo.

The chain employs TRBV27 and TRBJ1-4, with 7 bases lining up with TRBD1. Germline V gene sequence: CDR1 MNHEY, CDR2 SMNVEV (reference sequence). The CDR3 contains 16 residues. The junction had 14 bases not matched to a gene; V was cut back by 5 bases and J by 8 bases. For the CDR3, the DNA is TGTGCCAGCAGTGAACAGGGGACCAACGCAGAGGAAAAACTGTTTTTT. It is translated as CASSEQGTNAEEKLFF.

The chain combines TRBV5-1 with TRBJ1-1; D remains ambiguous. V dropped 0 bases and J dropped 5 bases, with 8 bases sitting between them. Germline V CDR1 and CDR2: SGHRS, YFSETQ. CDR3 length equals 13 residues. CDR3 sequence (DNA): TGCGCCAGCAGCTTGGATGGGGTGACTGAAGCTTTCTTT. Translated: CASSLDGVTEAFF.

The chain joins TRBV11-2 to TRBJ2-7; D gene uncertain. This CDR3 comprises 13 residues. Per germline, CDR1 SGHAT and CDR2 FQNNGV. The germline V and J ends were trimmed by 6 bases and 3 bases, with 12 bases remaining between them. CDR3 sequence: CASRLKGYYEQYF. Here the CDR3 DNA reads TGTGCCAGCAGGTTGAAGGGTTACTACGAGCAGTACTTC. Based on the CDR3 plus reference TRBV11-2 and TRBJ2-7, the full variable domain is EAGVAQSPRYKIIEKRQSVAFWCNPISGHATLYWYQQILGQGPKLLIQFQNNGVVDDSQLPKDRFSAERLKGVDSTLKIQPAKLEDSAVYLCASRLKGYYEQYFGPGTRLTVT.

The chain has TRBV20-1 and TRBJ2-7, with a weak D call TRBD1 (6 bases). This CDR3 is built from 11 residues. The germline gives CDR1 DFQATT, CDR2 SNEGSKA (reference sequence). V shed 5 bases and J shed 5 bases, with 10 bases lying between them. CDR3 region: CSAFRGNEQYF. The DNA of the CDR3 is TGCAGTGCTTTCAGGGGAAACGAGCAGTACTTC.

The chain links TRBV2 to TRBJ2-1, with TRBD1 matching over 8 bases. The germline gives CDR1 SNHLY, CDR2 FYNNEI. V lost 8 bases, J lost 4 bases, and 13 bases stayed unmatched. The CDR3 spans 16 residues. CDR3 amino acids: CASAKPTGEEYNEQFF. Here the CDR3 DNA reads TGTGCCAGCGCGAAGCCGACAGGGGAGGAGTACAATGAGCAGTTCTTC.

The CDR3 sequence: CASSTWTGSEQYF. The CDR3 bases are TGCGCCAGCAGCACCTGGACAGGGTCCGAGCAGTACTTC. The genes are TRBV5-1 and TRBJ2-7; 8 positions match TRBD1. CDR3 size: 13 residues. Germline assignment: CDR1 SGHRS and CDR2 YFSETQ. V was clipped by 4 bases and J by 6 bases; unmatched bases: 6.

This chain connects TRBV11-2 to TRBJ1-6; TRBD1 matches at 7 bases. Germline V gene sequence: CDR1 SGHAT, CDR2 FQNNGV. This CDR3 contains 14 residues. Germline trimming cut 0 bases from V and 8 bases from J; bases unmatched to any gene: 1. DNA for the CDR3: TGTGCCAGCAGCTTAGACAGGGGGTATTCACCCCTCCACTTT. Protein product: CASSLDRGYSPLHF.

The chain carries TRBV28 and TRBJ1-5; TRBD1 matches at 10 bases. The trim removed 5 bases at V and 5 bases at J, leaving 9 bases unmatched. The CDR3 is 16 residues long. Per germline, CDR1 MDHEN and CDR2 SYDVKM. The CDR3: CASSPGQGGRYQPQHF. In DNA, the CDR3 is TGTGCCAGCAGTCCTGGACAGGGGGGCCGATATCAGCCCCAGCATTTT.

The chain has TRBV7-9 and TRBJ2-1; 7 positions match TRBD2. The CDR3 loop spans 14 amino acids. Trimming cost V 4 bases and J 6 bases; bases outside gene matches: 6. Germline assignment: CDR1 SEHNR and CDR2 FQNEAQ (reference sequence). Written as DNA, the CDR3 is TGTGCCAGCAGCTCCATTTCGGGGGGCAATGAGCAGTTCTTC. This gives the protein CASSSISGGNEQFF.

This clone was picked up one time. The chain joins TRBV28 to TRBJ2-2; D is perhaps TRBD2 (6 bases). Germline-derived CDR1 and CDR2 are MDHEN and SYDVKM. V was clipped by 5 bases and J by 5 bases, with 15 bases between them. The CDR3 extends over 15 amino acids. The CDR3 nucleotides are TGTGCCAGCAGTCCTCGACTAGTTTCTACCGGGGAGCTGTTTTTT. Its translation: CASSPRLVSTGELFF.

The CDR3 DNA follows: TGCGCCAGCAGCCAATTGGGACTTGGTAACGGACAGGAAACCTATGGCTACACCTTC. Its translation is CASSQLGLGNGQETYGYTF. The chain links TRBV4-1 to TRBJ1-2; 7 nucleotides agree with TRBD1. V trimming: 2 bases; J trimming: 4 bases; junction bases outside the gene matches: 19. The CDR3 totals 19 residues. CDR1 and CDR2 (germline): MGHRA, YSYEKL.

This clone turned up a few times. The rearrangement joins TRBV5-1 to TRBJ1-4; 9 nucleotides align to TRBD1. The CDR3 runs to 16 residues. Germline CDR1 reads SGHRS; CDR2 reads YFSETQ. V gave up 4 bases and J gave up 7 bases; unmatched junction bases: 11. This CDR3 is CASSPEPDRGTEKLFF. CDR3 DNA sequence: TGCGCCAGCAGCCCCGAACCCGACAGGGGGACTGAAAAACTGTTTTTT. The full variable domain, its missing parts supplied by reference TRBV5-1 and TRBJ1-4, is KAGVTQTPRYLIKTRGQQVTLSCSPISGHRSVSWYQQTPGQGLQFLFEYFSETQRNKGNFPGRFSGRQFSNSRSEMNVSTLELGDSALYLCASSPEPDRGTEKLFFGSGTQLSVL.

The chain uses TRBV5-6 and TRBJ1-4, with 8 bases matching TRBD1. V shed 4 bases and J 6 bases; nucleotides not matched to a gene: 5. The CDR3 spans 14 residues. Germline CDR1 is SGHDT and CDR2 is YYEEEE. CDR3 amino acids: CASSLPDRDEKLFF. In DNA, the CDR3 is TGTGCCAGCAGCCTCCCGGACAGGGATGAAAAACTGTTTTTT. The full variable domain, in which reference TRBV5-6 and TRBJ1-4 provide the parts outside the CDR3, is DAGVTQSPTHLIKTRGQQVTLRCSPKSGHDTVSWYQQALGQGPQFIFQYYEEEERQRGNFPDRFSGHQFPNYSSELNVNALLLGDSALYLCASSLPDRDEKLFFGSGTQLSVL.

This chain connects TRBV6-2 or TRBV6-3 to TRBJ2-3; D is perhaps TRBD1 (6 bases). The ends were cut back, 1 base at V and 1 base at J, with 9 bases in the middle. This CDR3 region has 15 residues. In germline, CDR1 is MNHEY, CDR2 SVGEGT. CDR3 DNA: TGTGCCAGCAGTTACTTTAGACAGGGCACAGATACGCAGTATTTT. Translated, it gives CASSYFRQGTDTQYF.

The CDR3 here is CASRDTQGSPLHF. CDR3 nucleotide sequence: TGTGCCAGCAGGGACACCCAGGGTTCACCCCTCCACTTT. The chain is built from TRBV6-5 and TRBJ1-6; tentatively, D is TRBD1 (5 bases). Trimming shortened V by 6 bases and J by 9 bases, and 12 bases separated the two germline ends. In germline, CDR1 is MNHEY, CDR2 SVGAGI. The CDR3 spans 13 residues.

V usage is TRBV21-1 and J usage is TRBJ2-5; the table calls TRBD1, which could not be checked here. TRBV21-1 is labeled a pseudogene. This CDR3 comprises 15 residues. The CDR3: CASSNWDRGQETQYF. CDR3 coding DNA: TGTGCCAGCAGCAATTGGGACAGGGGACAAGAGACCCAGTACTTC.

This rearrangement joins TRBV4-1 to TRBJ2-7, with 8 bases identical to TRBD1. V was clipped by 2 bases and J by 3 bases; unmatched bases: 3. Germline V gene data show CDR1 as MGHRA and CDR2 as YSYEKL. The CDR3 extends over 14 amino acids. The chain's CDR3 is CASSQTGGGYEQYF. In nucleotides, the CDR3 is TGCGCCAGCAGCCAAACAGGGGGAGGCTACGAGCAGTACTTC.

As DNA, the CDR3 is TGTGCCAGCAGCTTGTTTGGACCGAACTATGGCTACACCTTC. Residues: CASSLFGPNYGYTF. The gene calls are TRBV5-4 and TRBJ1-2; D ambiguous. Germline V gene data show CDR1 as SGHNT and CDR2 as YYREEE (reference sequence). The germline V and J ends were trimmed by 1 base and 2 bases, with 9 bases remaining between them. This CDR3 region has 14 residues. The full variable domain, rest sourced from reference TRBV5-4 and TRBJ1-2, is ETGVTQSPTHLIKTRGQQVTLRCSSQSGHNTVSWYQQALGQGPQFIFQYYREEENGRGNFPPRFSGLQFPNYSSELNVNALELDDSALYLCASSLFGPNYGYTFGSGTRLTVV.

The chain joins TRBV2 to TRBJ1-4; no definite D call. Germline values: CDR1 SNHLY, CDR2 FYNNEI. This CDR3 is 14 amino acids long. The V and J ends lost 3 bases and 7 bases respectively, with 12 bases between them. CDR3 loop: CASSDLGKGEKLFF. The CDR3 DNA reads TGTGCCAGCAGTGATTTAGGTAAAGGTGAAAAACTGTTTTTT.

The chain is built from TRBV5-1 and TRBJ1-5; a possible D gene is TRBD1 (5 bases). V lost 4 bases, J lost 3 bases, and 11 bases lay in between. The germline V gene has CDR1 SGHRS and CDR2 YFSETQ. CDR3 size: 14 residues. The CDR3 sequence: CASSLGTSNQPQHF. For the CDR3, the DNA is TGCGCCAGCAGCCTCGGGACTTCCAATCAGCCCCAGCATTTT. The full variable domain, rest sourced from reference TRBV5-1 and TRBJ1-5, is KAGVTQTPRYLIKTRGQQVTLSCSPISGHRSVSWYQQTPGQGLQFLFEYFSETQRNKGNFPGRFSGRQFSNSRSEMNVSTLELGDSALYLCASSLGTSNQPQHFGDGTRLSIL.

This chain joins TRBV9 and TRBJ1-2; D remains unclear. V was shortened by 0 bases and J by 0 bases, with 9 bases between the two germline ends. The CDR3 has 15 residues. Germline V gene sequence: CDR1 SGDLS, CDR2 YYNGEE. The DNA of the CDR3 is TGTGCCAGCAGCGTAGTAACAGAAGCTAACTATGGCTACACCTTC. As protein: CASSVVTEANYGYTF.

The chain combines TRBV1 with TRBJ1-5; TRBD1 reflects the table's D call only, with no check against the DNA. TRBV1 is marked as a pseudogene. The CDR3 extends over 19 amino acids. Here the CDR3 reads CTSSQPLGTGGNSNQPQHF. The CDR3 DNA reads TGCACCAGCAGCCAGCCCCTGGGAACAGGGGGGAATAGCAATCAGCCCCAGCATTTT.